This T cell receptor (beta chain) originates from a study of T cell responses to AZD1222 COVID-19 vaccine. Regarding the study as a whole: Two AZD1222 doses significantly raised spike-specific TCR breadth and depth over controls. Donor demographics were predominantly white British with a female majority; clonal diversity may be underestimated.

Assay: immunoSEQ multiplex PCR; the TCRdb copy retains only in-frame clones and omits some. The sample has around 100,000 clones, more than 85% seen once. A remark on this clone: Its antigen remains unknown.

Germline CDR1 and CDR2: SGHNT and YYREEE (reference sequence). Trimming left V 0 bases short and J 3 bases short, with 14 bases between. The CDR3 contains 16 residues. Sequenced here: peripheral blood, sampled on day 0 of AZD1222 vaccination. The chain carries TRBV5-4 and TRBJ2-3; D might be TRBD2 (6 bases). The clonotype originates from an adult in good health. CDR3 sequence: CASSLALLAGTDTQYF. The CDR3 bases are TGTGCCAGCAGCTTGGCCCTGCTGGCGGGAACAGATACGCAGTATTTT.